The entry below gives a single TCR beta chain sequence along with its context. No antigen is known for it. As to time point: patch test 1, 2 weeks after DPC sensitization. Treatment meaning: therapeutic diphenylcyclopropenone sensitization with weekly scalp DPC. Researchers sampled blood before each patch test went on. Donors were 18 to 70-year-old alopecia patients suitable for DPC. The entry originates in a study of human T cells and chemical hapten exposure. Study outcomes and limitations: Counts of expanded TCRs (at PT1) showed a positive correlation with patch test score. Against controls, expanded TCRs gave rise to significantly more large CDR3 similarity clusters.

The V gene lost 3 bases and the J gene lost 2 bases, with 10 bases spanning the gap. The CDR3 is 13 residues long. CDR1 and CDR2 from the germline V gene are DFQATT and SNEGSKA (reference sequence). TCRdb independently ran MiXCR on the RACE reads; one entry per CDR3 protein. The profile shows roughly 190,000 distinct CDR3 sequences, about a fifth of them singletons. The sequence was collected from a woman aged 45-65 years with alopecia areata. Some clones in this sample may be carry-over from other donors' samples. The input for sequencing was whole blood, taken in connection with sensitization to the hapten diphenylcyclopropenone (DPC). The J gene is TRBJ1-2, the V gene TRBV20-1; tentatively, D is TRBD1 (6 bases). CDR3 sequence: CSARVDRNYGYTF. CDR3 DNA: TGCAGTGCTAGGGTGGACAGAAACTATGGCTACACCTTC.